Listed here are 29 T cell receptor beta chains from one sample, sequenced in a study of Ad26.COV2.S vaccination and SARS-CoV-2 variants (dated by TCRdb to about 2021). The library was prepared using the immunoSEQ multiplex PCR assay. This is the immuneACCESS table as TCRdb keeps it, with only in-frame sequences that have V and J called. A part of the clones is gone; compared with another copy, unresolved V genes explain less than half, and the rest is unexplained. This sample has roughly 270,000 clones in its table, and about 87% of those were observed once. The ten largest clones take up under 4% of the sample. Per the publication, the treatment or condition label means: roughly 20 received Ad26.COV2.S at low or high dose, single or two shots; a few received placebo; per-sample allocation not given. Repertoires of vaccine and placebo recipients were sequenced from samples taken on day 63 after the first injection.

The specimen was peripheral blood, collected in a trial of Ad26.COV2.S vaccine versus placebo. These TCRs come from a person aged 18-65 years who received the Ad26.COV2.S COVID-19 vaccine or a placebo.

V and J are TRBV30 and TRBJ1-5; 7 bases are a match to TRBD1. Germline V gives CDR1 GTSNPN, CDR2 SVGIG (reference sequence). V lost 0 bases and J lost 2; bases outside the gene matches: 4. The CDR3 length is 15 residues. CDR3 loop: CAWSVVRGGNQPQHF. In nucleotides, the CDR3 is TGTGCCTGGAGTGTCGTCAGGGGGGGCAATCAGCCCCAGCATTTT.

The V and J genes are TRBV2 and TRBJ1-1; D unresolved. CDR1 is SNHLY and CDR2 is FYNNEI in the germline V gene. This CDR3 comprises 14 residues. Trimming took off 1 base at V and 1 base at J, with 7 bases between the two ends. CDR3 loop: CASSEGRTNTEAFF. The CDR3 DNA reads TGTGCCAGCAGTGAAGGCAGGACGAACACTGAAGCTTTCTTT. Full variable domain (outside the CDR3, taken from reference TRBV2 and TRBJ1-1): EPEVTQTPSHQVTQMGQEVILRCVPISNHLYFYWYRQILGQKVEFLVSFYNNEISEKSEIFDDQFSVERPDGSNFTLKIRSTKLEDSAMYFCASSEGRTNTEAFFGQGTRLTVV.

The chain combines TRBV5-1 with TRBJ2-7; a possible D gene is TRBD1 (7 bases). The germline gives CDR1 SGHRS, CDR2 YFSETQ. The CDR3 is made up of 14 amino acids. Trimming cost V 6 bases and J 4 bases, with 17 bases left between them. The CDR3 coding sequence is TGCGCCAGCACCCCCGGAGGGGGCGCTTACGAGCAGTACTTC. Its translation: CASTPGGGAYEQYF.

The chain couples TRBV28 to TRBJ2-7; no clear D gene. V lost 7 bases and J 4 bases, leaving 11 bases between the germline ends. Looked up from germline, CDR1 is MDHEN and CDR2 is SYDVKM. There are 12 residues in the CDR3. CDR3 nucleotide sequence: TGTGCCAGCAATTGGAGAGGATACGAGCAGTACTTC. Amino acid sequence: CASNWRGYEQYF.

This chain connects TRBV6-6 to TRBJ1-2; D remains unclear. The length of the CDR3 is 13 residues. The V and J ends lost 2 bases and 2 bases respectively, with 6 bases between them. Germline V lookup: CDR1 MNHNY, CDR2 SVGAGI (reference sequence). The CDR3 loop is CASSYRVNYGYTF. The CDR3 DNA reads TGTGCCAGCAGTTACAGGGTCAACTATGGCTACACCTTC.

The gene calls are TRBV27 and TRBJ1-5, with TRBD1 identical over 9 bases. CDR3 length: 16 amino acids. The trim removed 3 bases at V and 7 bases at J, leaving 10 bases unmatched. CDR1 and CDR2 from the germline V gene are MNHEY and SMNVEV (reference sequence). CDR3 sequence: CASSLSGTGRTQPQHF. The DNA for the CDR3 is TGTGCCAGCAGTTTGTCCGGGACAGGGAGGACCCAGCCCCAGCATTTT.

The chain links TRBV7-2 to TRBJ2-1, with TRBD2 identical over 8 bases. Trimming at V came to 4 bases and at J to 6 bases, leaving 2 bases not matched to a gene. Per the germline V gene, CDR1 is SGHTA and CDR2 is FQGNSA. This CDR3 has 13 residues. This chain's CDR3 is CASSSGLANEQFF. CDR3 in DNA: TGTGCCAGCAGCTCCGGACTAGCCAATGAGCAGTTCTTC. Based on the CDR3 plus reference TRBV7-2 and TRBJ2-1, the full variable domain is GAGVSQSPSNKVTEKGKDVELRCDPISGHTALYWYRQSLGQGLEFLIYFQGNSAPDKSGLPSDRFSAERTGGSVSTLTIQRTQQEDSAVYLCASSSGLANEQFFGPGTRLTVL.

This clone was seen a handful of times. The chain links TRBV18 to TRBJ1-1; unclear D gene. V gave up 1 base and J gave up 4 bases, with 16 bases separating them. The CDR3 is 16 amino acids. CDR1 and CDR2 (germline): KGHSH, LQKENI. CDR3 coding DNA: TGTGCCAGCTCACCACTGGCCGCGGGATCTCGCACTGAAGCTTTCTTT. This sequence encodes CASSPLAAGSRTEAFF.

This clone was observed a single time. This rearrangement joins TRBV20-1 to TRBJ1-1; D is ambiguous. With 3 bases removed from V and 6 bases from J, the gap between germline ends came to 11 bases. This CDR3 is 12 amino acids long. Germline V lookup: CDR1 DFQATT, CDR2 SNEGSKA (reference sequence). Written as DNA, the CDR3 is TGCAGTGCTAGTCAGGCAAACGCTGAAGCTTTCTTT. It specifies CSASQANAEAFF.

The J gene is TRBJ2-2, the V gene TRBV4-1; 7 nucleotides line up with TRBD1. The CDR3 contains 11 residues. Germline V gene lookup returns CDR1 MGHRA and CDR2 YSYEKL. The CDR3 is CGGGFTGELFF. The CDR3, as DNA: TGCGGAGGGGGCTTTACCGGGGAGCTGTTTTTT.

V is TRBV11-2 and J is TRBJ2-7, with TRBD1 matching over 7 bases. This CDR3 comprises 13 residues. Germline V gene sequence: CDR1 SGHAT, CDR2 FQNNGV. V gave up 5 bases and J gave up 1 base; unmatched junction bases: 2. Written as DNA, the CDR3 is TGTGCCAGCAGCCGGGACAGATCCTACGAGCAGTACTTC. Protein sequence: CASSRDRSYEQYF.

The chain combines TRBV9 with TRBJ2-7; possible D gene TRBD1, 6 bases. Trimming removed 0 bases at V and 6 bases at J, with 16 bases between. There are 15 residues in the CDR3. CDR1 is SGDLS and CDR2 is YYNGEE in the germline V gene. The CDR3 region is CASSVGPGVQVEQYF. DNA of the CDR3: TGTGCCAGCAGCGTAGGGCCAGGGGTTCAGGTCGAGCAGTACTTC. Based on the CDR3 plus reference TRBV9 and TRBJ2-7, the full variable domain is DSGVTQTPKHLITATGQRVTLRCSPRSGDLSVYWYQQSLDQGLQFLIQYYNGEERAKGNILERFSAQQFPDLHSELNLSSLELGDSALYFCASSVGPGVQVEQYFGPGTRLTVT.

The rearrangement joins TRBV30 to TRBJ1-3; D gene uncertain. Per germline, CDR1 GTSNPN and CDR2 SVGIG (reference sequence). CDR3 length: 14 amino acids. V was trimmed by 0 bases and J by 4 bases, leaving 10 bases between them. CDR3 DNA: TGTGCCTGGAGTGTTGGAGCTACAGGAAACACCATATATTTT. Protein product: CAWSVGATGNTIYF.

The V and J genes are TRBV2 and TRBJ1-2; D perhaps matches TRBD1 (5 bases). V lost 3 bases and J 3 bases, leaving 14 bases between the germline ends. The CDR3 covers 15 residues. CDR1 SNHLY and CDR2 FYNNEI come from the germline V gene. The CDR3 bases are TGTGCCAGCAGTGAGGTCGGGACCATAGACTATGGCTACACCTTC. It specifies CASSEVGTIDYGYTF.

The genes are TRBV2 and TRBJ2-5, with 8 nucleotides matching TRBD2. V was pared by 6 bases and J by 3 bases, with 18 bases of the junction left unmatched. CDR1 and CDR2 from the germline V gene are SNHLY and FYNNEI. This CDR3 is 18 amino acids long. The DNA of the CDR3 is TGTGCCAGCAGCTTGGGATCCTCGGCGGGGGGAATCGAAGAGACCCAGTACTTC. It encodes CASSLGSSAGGIEETQYF.

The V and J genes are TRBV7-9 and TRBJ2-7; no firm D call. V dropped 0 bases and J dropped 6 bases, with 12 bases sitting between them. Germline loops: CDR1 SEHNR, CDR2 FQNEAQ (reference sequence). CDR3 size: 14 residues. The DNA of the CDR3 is TGTGCCAGCAGCTTAGCCGGCAGGCCTCGCGAGCAGTACTTC. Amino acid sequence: CASSLAGRPREQYF.

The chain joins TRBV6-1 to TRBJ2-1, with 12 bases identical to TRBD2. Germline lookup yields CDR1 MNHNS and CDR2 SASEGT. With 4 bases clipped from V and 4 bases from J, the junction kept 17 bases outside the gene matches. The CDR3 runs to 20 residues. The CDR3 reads CASSAYWTSGARGLYNEQFF. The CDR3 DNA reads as TGTGCCAGCAGTGCCTATTGGACTAGCGGGGCCCGTGGGCTTTACAATGAGCAGTTCTTC.

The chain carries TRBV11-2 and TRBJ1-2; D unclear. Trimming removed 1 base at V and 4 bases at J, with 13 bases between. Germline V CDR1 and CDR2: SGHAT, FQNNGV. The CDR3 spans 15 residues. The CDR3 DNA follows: TGTGCCAGCAGCTTAGTTCCCCAGGCGGGCTATGGCTACACCTTC. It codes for CASSLVPQAGYGYTF.

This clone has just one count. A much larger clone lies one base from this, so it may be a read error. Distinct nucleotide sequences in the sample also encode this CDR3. The CDR3 region has the DNA TGTGCCAGCAGTTACTCGTGGGGCACGAACACTGAAGCTTTCTTT. Amino acids: CASSYSWGTNTEAFF. The chain uses TRBV6-5 and TRBJ1-1; the D gene is possibly TRBD1 (5 bases). CDR1 MNHEY and CDR2 SVGAGI come from the germline V gene. The CDR3 totals 15 residues. V lost 0 bases to trimming and J lost 1 base, with 9 bases between them.

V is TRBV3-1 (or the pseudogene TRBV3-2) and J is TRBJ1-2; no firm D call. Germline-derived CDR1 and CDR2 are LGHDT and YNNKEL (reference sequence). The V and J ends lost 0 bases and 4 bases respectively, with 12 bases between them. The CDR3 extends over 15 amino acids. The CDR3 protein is CASSQDRARGYGYTF. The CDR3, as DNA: TGTGCCAGCAGCCAAGATCGCGCCCGGGGCTATGGCTACACCTTC.

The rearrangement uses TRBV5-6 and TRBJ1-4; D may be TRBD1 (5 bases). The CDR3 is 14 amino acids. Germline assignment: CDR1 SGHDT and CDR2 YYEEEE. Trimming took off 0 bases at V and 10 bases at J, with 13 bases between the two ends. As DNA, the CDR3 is TGTGCCAGCAGCTTGGAGTCGGCGGGGCGAAAACTGTTTTTT. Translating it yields CASSLESAGRKLFF.

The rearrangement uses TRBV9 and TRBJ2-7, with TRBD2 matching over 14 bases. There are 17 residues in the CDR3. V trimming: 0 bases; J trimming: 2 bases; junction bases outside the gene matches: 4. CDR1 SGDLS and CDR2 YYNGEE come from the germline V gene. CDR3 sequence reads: CASSVAEGLAGAYEQYF. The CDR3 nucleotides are TGTGCCAGCAGCGTAGCTGAGGGACTAGCGGGAGCCTACGAGCAGTACTTC. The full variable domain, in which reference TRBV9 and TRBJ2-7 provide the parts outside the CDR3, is DSGVTQTPKHLITATGQRVTLRCSPRSGDLSVYWYQQSLDQGLQFLIQYYNGEERAKGNILERFSAQQFPDLHSELNLSSLELGDSALYFCASSVAEGLAGAYEQYFGPGTRLTVT.

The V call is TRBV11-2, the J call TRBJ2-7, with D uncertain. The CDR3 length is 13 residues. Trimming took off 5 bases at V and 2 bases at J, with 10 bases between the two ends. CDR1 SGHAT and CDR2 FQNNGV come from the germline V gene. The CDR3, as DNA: TGTGCCAGCAGCCCGGGCAGCACCTACGAGCAGTACTTC. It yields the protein CASSPGSTYEQYF. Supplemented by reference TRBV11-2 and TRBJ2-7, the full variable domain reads EAGVAQSPRYKIIEKRQSVAFWCNPISGHATLYWYQQILGQGPKLLIQFQNNGVVDDSQLPKDRFSAERLKGVDSTLKIQPAKLEDSAVYLCASSPGSTYEQYFGPGTRLTVT.

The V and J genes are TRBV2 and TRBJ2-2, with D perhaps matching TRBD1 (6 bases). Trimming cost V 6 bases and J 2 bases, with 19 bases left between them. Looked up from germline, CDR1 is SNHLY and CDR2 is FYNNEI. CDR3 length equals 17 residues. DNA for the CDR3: TGTGCCAGCAGAAAAGACCAGGGGAATTTCAACACCGGGGAGCTGTTTTTT. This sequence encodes CASRKDQGNFNTGELFF. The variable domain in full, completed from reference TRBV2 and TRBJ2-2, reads EPEVTQTPSHQVTQMGQEVILRCVPISNHLYFYWYRQILGQKVEFLVSFYNNEISEKSEIFDDQFSVERPDGSNFTLKIRSTKLEDSAMYFCASRKDQGNFNTGELFFGEGSRLTVL.

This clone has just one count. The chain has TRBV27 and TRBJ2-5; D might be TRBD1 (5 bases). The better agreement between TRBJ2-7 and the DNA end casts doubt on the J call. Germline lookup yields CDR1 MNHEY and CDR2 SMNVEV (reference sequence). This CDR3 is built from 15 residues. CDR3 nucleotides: TGTGCCAGCAGTTTATGGGGCGGTAGCTCCTACGAGCAGTACTTC. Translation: CASSLWGGSSYEQYF.

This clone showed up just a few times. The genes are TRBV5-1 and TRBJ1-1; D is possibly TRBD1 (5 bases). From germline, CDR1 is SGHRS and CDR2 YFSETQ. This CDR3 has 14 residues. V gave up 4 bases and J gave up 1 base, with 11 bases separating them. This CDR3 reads CASSARTGNTEAFF. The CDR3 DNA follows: TGCGCCAGCAGCGCACGTACAGGGAACACTGAAGCTTTCTTT.

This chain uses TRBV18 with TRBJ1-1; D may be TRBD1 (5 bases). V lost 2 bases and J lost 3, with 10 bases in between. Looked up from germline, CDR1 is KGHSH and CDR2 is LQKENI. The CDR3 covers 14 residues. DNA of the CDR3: TGTGCCAGCTCACCATCACGGGGGGACACTGAAGCTTTCTTT. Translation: CASSPSRGDTEAFF.

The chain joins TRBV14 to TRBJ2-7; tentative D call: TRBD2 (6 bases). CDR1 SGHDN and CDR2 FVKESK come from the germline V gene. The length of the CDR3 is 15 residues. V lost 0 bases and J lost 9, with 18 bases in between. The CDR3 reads CASSQEWGVRPGQYF. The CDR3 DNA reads TGTGCCAGCAGCCAAGAGTGGGGGGTCCGACCGGGGCAGTACTTC.

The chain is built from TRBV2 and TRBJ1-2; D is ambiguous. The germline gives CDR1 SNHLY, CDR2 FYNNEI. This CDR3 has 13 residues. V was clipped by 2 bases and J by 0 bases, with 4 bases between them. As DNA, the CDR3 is TGTGCCAGCAGTGAATTGGCTAACTATGGCTACACCTTC. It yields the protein CASSELANYGYTF.